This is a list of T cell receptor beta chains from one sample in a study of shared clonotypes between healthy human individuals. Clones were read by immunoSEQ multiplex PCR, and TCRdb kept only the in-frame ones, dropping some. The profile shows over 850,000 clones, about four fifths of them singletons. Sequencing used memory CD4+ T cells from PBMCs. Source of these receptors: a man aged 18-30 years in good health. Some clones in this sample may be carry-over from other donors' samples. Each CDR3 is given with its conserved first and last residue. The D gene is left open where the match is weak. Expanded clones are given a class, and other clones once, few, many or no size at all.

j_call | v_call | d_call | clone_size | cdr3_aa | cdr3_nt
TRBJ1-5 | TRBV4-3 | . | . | CASSLTRDTTGQPQHF | TGCGCCAGCAGCCTCACTAGGGACACCACGGGGCAGCCCCAGCATTTT
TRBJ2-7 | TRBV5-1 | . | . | CASSFTVTGISYEQYF | TGCGCCAGCAGCTTCACTGTTACGGGGATAAGTTACGAGCAGTACTTC
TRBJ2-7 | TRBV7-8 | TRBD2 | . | CASSLMGGSGGEQYF | TGTGCCAGCAGCTTAATGGGAGGGTCGGGCGGCGAGCAGTACTTC
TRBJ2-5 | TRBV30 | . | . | CAWTRRGGNQETQYF | TGTGCCTGGACCCGCCGGGGCGGCAACCAAGAGACCCAGTACTTC
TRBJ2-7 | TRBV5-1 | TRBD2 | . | CASSLRLAGASEQYF | TGCGCCAGCAGCTTGAGGCTAGCGGGAGCATCCGAGCAGTACTTC
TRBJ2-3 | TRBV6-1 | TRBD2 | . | CASSEVRRSGSPDTQYF | TGTGCCAGCAGTGAAGTTAGAAGAAGCGGGAGCCCAGATACGCAGTATTTT
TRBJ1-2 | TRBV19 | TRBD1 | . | CASSTPGQGLFGYTF | TGTGCCAGTAGTACACCGGGACAGGGCCTATTTGGCTACACCTTC
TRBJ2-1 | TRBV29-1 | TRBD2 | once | CSVRGSGSENEQFF | TGCAGCGTTCGGGGTAGCGGGAGTGAAAATGAGCAGTTCTTC
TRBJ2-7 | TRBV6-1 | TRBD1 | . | CASSEHRTGDGYEQYF | TGTGCCAGCAGTGAGCACCGGACAGGGGATGGCTACGAGCAGTACTTC
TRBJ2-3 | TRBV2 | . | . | CASRARGGDTQYF | TGTGCCAGCAGGGCAAGAGGGGGAGATACGCAGTATTTT
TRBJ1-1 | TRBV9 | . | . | CASSVAYGEGNTEAFF | TGTGCCAGCAGCGTAGCTTACGGGGAAGGAAACACTGAAGCTTTCTTT
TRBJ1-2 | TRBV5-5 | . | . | CASSLGPGYGYTF | TGTGCCAGCAGCTTGGGGCCTGGCTATGGCTACACCTTC
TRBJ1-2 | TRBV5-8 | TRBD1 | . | CASSLGQGAFGYTF | TGTGCCAGCAGCCTTGGACAGGGGGCATTCGGCTACACCTTC
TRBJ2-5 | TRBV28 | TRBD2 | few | CASRVAGFRETQYF | TGTGCCAGCCGAGTAGCGGGCTTCAGAGAGACCCAGTACTTC
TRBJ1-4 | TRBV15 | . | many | CATSGGSTATNEKLFF | TGTGCCACCAGCGGGGGATCGACTGCAACTAATGAAAAACTGTTTTTT
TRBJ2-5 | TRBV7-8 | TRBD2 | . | CASSLGGGGETQYF | TGTGCCAGCAGCTTAGGGGGCGGGGGAGAGACCCAGTACTTC
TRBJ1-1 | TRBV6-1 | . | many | CASSEAGGVQAFF | TGTGCCAGCAGTGAAGCAGGCGGAGTTCAAGCTTTCTTT
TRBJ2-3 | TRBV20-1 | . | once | CRLDTQYF | TGCAGGCTGGATACGCAGTATTTT
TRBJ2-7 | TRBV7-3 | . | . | CASSVQGKGEQYF | TGTGCCAGCAGCGTACAGGGCAAGGGCGAGCAGTACTTC
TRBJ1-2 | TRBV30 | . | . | CAWGGPRTKAGYTF | TGTGCCTGGGGGGGGCCGAGGACAAAGGCTGGCTACACCTTC
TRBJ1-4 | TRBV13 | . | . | CASSSMSGGEKLFF | TGTGCCAGCAGCTCTATGAGCGGGGGTGAAAAACTGTTTTTT
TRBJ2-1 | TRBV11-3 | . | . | CASSAGRSSYNEQFF | TGTGCCAGCAGCGCTGGTAGGAGCTCCTACAATGAGCAGTTCTTC
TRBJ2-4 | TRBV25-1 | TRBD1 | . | CASSEAGGTNIQYF | TGTGCCAGCAGTGAAGCAGGGGGAACGAACATTCAGTACTTC
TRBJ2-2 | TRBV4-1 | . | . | CASSHPPGTVNTGELFF | TGCGCCAGCAGCCACCCACCCGGCACAGTGAACACCGGGGAGCTGTTTTTT
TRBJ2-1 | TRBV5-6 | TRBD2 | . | CASSSRDYYYNEQFF | TGTGCCAGCAGCAGCCGGGACTACTATTACAATGAGCAGTTCTTC
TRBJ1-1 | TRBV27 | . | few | CASSPIGWDTEAFF | TGTGCCAGCAGTCCCATCGGGTGGGACACTGAAGCTTTCTTT
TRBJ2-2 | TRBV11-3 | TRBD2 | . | CASSFRTSGEHTGELFF | TGTGCCAGCAGCTTTCGAACTAGCGGGGAACACACCGGGGAGCTGTTTTTT
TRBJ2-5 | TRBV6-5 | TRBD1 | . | CASSYGQGASQETQYF | TGTGCCAGCAGTTACGGACAGGGGGCATCACAAGAGACCCAGTACTTC
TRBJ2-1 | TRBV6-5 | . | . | CASSYGWPNSYNEQFF | TGTGCCAGCAGTTACGGGTGGCCAAACTCCTACAATGAGCAGTTCTTC
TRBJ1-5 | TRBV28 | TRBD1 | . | CASSPGQGPVPQHF | TGTGCCAGCAGTCCCGGACAGGGTCCCGTACCCCAGCATTTT
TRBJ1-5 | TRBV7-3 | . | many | CASSRDTDQPQHF | TGTGCCAGCAGCCGGGACACAGATCAGCCCCAGCATTTT
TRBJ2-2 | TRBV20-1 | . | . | CSAAVTGELFF | TGCAGTGCCGCGGTCACCGGGGAGCTGTTTTTT
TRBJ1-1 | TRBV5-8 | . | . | CASSLATGGWTEAFF | TGTGCCAGCAGCTTGGCCACTGGGGGGTGGACTGAAGCTTTCTTT
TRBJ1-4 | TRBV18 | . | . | CASSPLGEVKLFF | TGTGCCAGCTCACCACTTGGGGAGGTAAAACTGTTTTTT
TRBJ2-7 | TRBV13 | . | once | CASSSRLTDFSYEQYF | TGTGCCAGCAGCTCCCGATTAACAGATTTCTCCTACGAGCAGTACTTC
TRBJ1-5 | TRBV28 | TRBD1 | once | CASSLDREQPQHF | TGTGCCAGCAGTTTAGACAGGGAGCAGCCCCAGCATTTT
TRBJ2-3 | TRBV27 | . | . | CASSPQVVSTQYF | TGTGCCAGCAGTCCCCAGGTGGTTAGTACGCAGTATTTT
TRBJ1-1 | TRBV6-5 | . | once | CASSYSLGNTEAFF | TGTGCCAGCAGTTACTCTTTGGGGAACACTGAAGCTTTCTTT
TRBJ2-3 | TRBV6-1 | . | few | CASSDRDPDTQYF | TGTGCCAGCAGTGATAGGGACCCAGATACGCAGTATTTT
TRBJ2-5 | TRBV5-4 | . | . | CASSLESVVAETQYF | TGTGCCAGCAGCTTGGAGAGCGTGGTAGCGGAGACCCAGTACTTC
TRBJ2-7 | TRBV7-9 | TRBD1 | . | CASSQERGPSYEQYF | TGCGCCAGCAGCCAAGAAAGGGGGCCGTCCTACGAGCAGTACTTC
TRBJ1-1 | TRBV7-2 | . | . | CASSSRSLSPGKQAFF | TGTGCCAGCAGCTCCCGTTCATTGTCTCCGGGAAAGCAAGCTTTCTTT
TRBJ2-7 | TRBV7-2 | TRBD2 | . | CASTPPSGSPPEQYF | TGTGCCAGCACCCCTCCTAGCGGGAGCCCCCCCGAGCAGTACTTC
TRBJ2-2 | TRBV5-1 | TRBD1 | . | CASRTGEGSTGELFF | TGCGCCAGTCGAACAGGGGAAGGTAGCACCGGGGAGCTGTTTTTT
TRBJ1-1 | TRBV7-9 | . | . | CASSLGVQVWDTEAFF | TGTGCCAGCAGCTTAGGTGTACAAGTTTGGGACACTGAAGCTTTCTTT
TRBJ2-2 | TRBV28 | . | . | CASSFPGAPNTGELFF | TGTGCCAGCAGTTTTCCGGGAGCCCCTAACACCGGGGAGCTGTTTTTT
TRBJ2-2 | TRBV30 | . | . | CAWGTGELFF | TGTGCCTGGGGTACCGGGGAGCTGTTTTTT
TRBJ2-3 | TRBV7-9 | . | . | CASSPGAGISTDTQYF | TGTGCCAGCAGCCCCGGGGCCGGGATTAGCACAGATACGCAGTATTTT
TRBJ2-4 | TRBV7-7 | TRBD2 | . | CASSLVSGRPNIQYF | TGTGCCAGCAGCTTAGTAAGCGGGAGACCAAACATTCAGTACTTC
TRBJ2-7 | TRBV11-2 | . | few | CASSSTRSSAYEQYF | TGTGCCAGCAGCTCGACTCGATCGTCGGCCTACGAGCAGTACTTC
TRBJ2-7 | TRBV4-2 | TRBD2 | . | CASSGGPSGRLYEQYF | TGTGCCAGCAGCGGAGGCCCTAGCGGGAGACTCTACGAGCAGTACTTC
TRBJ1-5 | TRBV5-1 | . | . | CASSRSGDSNQPQHF | TGCGCCAGCAGCCGTTCAGGGGATAGCAATCAGCCCCAGCATTTT